Below are 31 T cell receptor beta chains sequenced from a single sample in a study of blood T cell repertoires in COVID-19. Sequencing was performed with immunoSEQ multiplex PCR; in TCRdb, only in-frame clones are kept and a portion is missing. The sample records about 270,000 clones, 82% being singletons. Sequencing was performed on peripheral blood. Receptors originate from a woman younger than 35 with acute or convalescent COVID-19.

In its sample, this clone was seen once. The chain links TRBV7-2 to TRBJ2-7; 12 nucleotides align to TRBD2. V lost 1 base and J lost 7; bases outside the gene matches: 5. Germline lookup yields CDR1 SGHTA and CDR2 FQGNSA. The CDR3 loop spans 15 amino acids. In DNA form, the CDR3 reads TGTGCCAGCAGCTTAGTGGCTAGCGGGAGGGTGGAGCAGTACTTC. Translated, it gives CASSLVASGRVEQYF.

This chain connects TRBV7-9 to TRBJ2-1; the match to TRBD2 covers 12 bases. Trimming at V came to 6 bases and at J to 7 bases, leaving 19 bases not matched to a gene. The CDR3 is 19 amino acids. The V gene's germline CDR1 is SEHNR and CDR2 FQNEAQ (reference sequence). CDR3 loop: CASRLHRGLAGGPWNEQFF. The CDR3 DNA is TGTGCCAGCAGACTCCACAGGGGCCTAGCGGGAGGGCCATGGAATGAGCAGTTCTTC.

The chain carries TRBV6-2 or TRBV6-3 and TRBJ1-5; a possible D gene is TRBD1 (6 bases). The CDR3 loop spans 15 amino acids. The germline V and J ends were trimmed by 5 bases and 0 bases, with 11 bases remaining between them. Germline CDR1 is MNHEY and CDR2 is SVGEGT. CDR3 in DNA: TGTGCCAGCAGTCACGGACAGTATAGCAATCAGCCCCAGCATTTT. As protein: CASSHGQYSNQPQHF.

This clone was picked up one time. The chain recombines TRBV5-6 with TRBJ2-7; the match to TRBD1 covers 7 bases. The CDR3 totals 12 residues. The germline V gene encodes CDR1 SGHDT and CDR2 YYEEEE. The ends lost 9 bases at V and 5 bases at J; junction bases unmatched: 8. CDR3 sequence: CATQDRAHEQYF. Written as DNA, the CDR3 is TGTGCCACCCAAGACAGGGCCCACGAGCAGTACTTC.

The chain has TRBV2 and TRBJ1-4; TRBD1 agrees at 8 bases. Germline CDR1 reads SNHLY; CDR2 reads FYNNEI. Losses at the gene ends were 5 bases for V and 7 bases for J; bases not matched to a gene: 9. The CDR3 consists of 15 residues. CDR3 bases: TGTGCCAGCAGTAAAAACAGGGGGGAGGGTGAAAAACTGTTTTTT. It encodes CASSKNRGEGEKLFF.

This clone was observed once. The chain uses TRBV7-2 and TRBJ2-7; 7 bases align to TRBD1. V was clipped by 5 bases and J by 2 bases; unmatched bases: 6. Germline assignment: CDR1 SGHTA and CDR2 FQGNSA. This CDR3 contains 14 residues. This CDR3 reads CASSKGQKTYEQYF. In nucleotides, the CDR3 is TGTGCCAGCAGCAAGGGACAGAAAACCTACGAGCAGTACTTC.

There are a few counts of this clone. The rearrangement links TRBV5-1 to TRBJ2-7; D is possibly TRBD2 (6 bases). The germline V and J ends were trimmed by 4 bases and 7 bases, with 21 bases remaining between them. In germline, CDR1 is SGHRS, CDR2 YFSETQ. The CDR3 has 15 residues. The chain's CDR3 is CASSPFGTGGSEQYF. The CDR3, as DNA: TGCGCCAGCAGCCCATTTGGGACTGGAGGTAGTGAGCAGTACTTC.

V usage is TRBV15 and J usage is TRBJ1-6; no definite D call. Germline lookup yields CDR1 LNHNV and CDR2 YYDKDF (reference sequence). This CDR3 is 15 amino acids long. V was pared by 0 bases and J by 10 bases, with 13 bases between. The CDR3 reads CATSRDTSIGSPLHF. The DNA of the CDR3 is TGTGCCACCAGCAGAGATACCAGTATCGGGTCACCCCTCCACTTT.

The rearrangement joins TRBV4-3 to TRBJ2-7, with 9 bases lining up with TRBD2. V dropped 1 base and J dropped 3; count of bases not matched to a gene: 7. Germline V gives CDR1 LGHNA, CDR2 YSLEER. The length of the CDR3 is 16 residues. The CDR3, as DNA: TGCGCCAGCAGCCAAGTATTCCCTAGCGGGATCTACGAGCAGTACTTC. It yields the protein CASSQVFPSGIYEQYF.

This clone was observed a few times. CDR3 DNA sequence: TGTGCCACCAGTGATCCGGGAGCCACAGATACGCAGTATTTT. Translation: CATSDPGATDTQYF. V and J are TRBV24-1 and TRBJ2-3; TRBD2 might be the D (6 bases). Trimming took 3 bases from V and 2 from J, leaving 8 bases between them. The CDR3 loop spans 14 amino acids. Germline lookup yields CDR1 KGHDR and CDR2 SFDVKD.

The V and J genes are TRBV7-9 and TRBJ2-1; TRBD2 matches at 7 bases. CDR3 size: 16 residues. Looked up from germline, CDR1 is SEHNR and CDR2 is FQNEAQ (reference sequence). Losses at the gene ends were 1 base for V and 5 bases for J; bases not matched to a gene: 8. The chain's CDR3 is CASSLVGAGVHNEQFF. CDR3 bases: TGTGCCAGCAGCTTAGTTGGGGCGGGGGTCCACAATGAGCAGTTCTTC.

This chain connects TRBV10-2 to TRBJ1-1; 8 bases align to TRBD1. Unmatched junction bases numbered 10, after V lost 4 bases and J lost 6 bases. The CDR3 extends over 15 amino acids. The V gene's germline CDR1 is WSHSY and CDR2 SAAADI. The DNA for the CDR3 is TGCGCCAGCAGTGCACAGGGACAGGCCGAACCTGAAGCTTTCTTT. Protein sequence: CASSAQGQAEPEAFF.

The chain couples TRBV28 to TRBJ1-2; 7 bases are a match to TRBD1. From germline, CDR1 is MDHEN and CDR2 SYDVKM. J was trimmed by 5 bases and V by 5 bases; bases with no gene match: 11. The CDR3 totals 15 residues. The CDR3 nucleotides read TGTGCCAGCAGTACGAACAGGGGTTTGAGGTATGGCTACACCTTC. Amino acid sequence: CASSTNRGLRYGYTF.

This chain joins TRBV2 and TRBJ2-6; weak D call: TRBD1 (6 bases). In germline, CDR1 is SNHLY, CDR2 FYNNEI. V gave up 6 bases and J gave up 1 base, with 13 bases separating them. CDR3 length: 16 amino acids. For the CDR3, the DNA is TGTGCCAGCAGCGCCTCCAGGGGTTCTGGGGCCAACGTCCTGACTTTC. Its protein product is CASSASRGSGANVLTF.

The chain couples TRBV30 to TRBJ1-6; TRBD1 matches 7 bases. The germline V gene encodes CDR1 GTSNPN and CDR2 SVGIG (reference sequence). V was pared by 0 bases and J by 9 bases, with 5 bases of the junction left unmatched. The CDR3 loop spans 14 amino acids. The CDR3, as DNA: TGTGCCTGGAGTGTGACAGGGATGTCTTCACCCCTCCACTTT. It specifies CAWSVTGMSSPLHF.

The chain joins TRBV29-1 to TRBJ2-5, with D possibly TRBD2 on 6 matching bases. In germline, CDR1 is SQVTM, CDR2 ANQGSEA. This CDR3 has 13 amino acids. Between the trimmed V and J ends, which lost 4 bases and 4 bases, there was a span of 13 bases. DNA for the CDR3: TGCAGCGTTGTATCCTCGGGGGTAGAGACCCAGTACTTC. This encodes CSVVSSGVETQYF.

The chain's CDR3 is CASSLEGLAGVGERYTGELFF. DNA for the CDR3: TGTGCCAGCAGTTTAGAGGGACTAGCGGGAGTAGGGGAGCGGTACACCGGGGAGCTGTTTTTT. V usage is TRBV27 and J usage is TRBJ2-2, with 14 nucleotides matching TRBD2. This CDR3 spans 21 amino acids. The germline V gene encodes CDR1 MNHEY and CDR2 SMNVEV (reference sequence). Losses at the gene ends were 2 bases for V and 3 bases for J; bases not matched to a gene: 14.

CDR3 coding DNA: TGTGCCAGCAGATTCGGGGGGCACGATAGCAATCAGCCCCAGCATTTT. Translating gives CASRFGGHDSNQPQHF. This sequence joins TRBV6-6 and TRBJ1-5, with TRBD1 as a possible D gene (6 bases). Germline values: CDR1 MNHNY, CDR2 SVGAGI (reference sequence). The CDR3 is 16 residues long. V gave up 6 bases and J gave up 0 bases, with 15 bases separating them.

The chain carries TRBV6-5 and TRBJ2-1; 12 bases agree with TRBD2. Germline V gives CDR1 MNHEY, CDR2 SVGAGI. Germline trimming cut 6 bases from V and 9 bases from J; bases unmatched to any gene: 6. The length of the CDR3 is 14 residues. The CDR3 DNA reads TGTGCCAGCAGCCTAGCGGGAGGGCCGAGTGAGCAGTTCTTC. Its protein product is CASSLAGGPSEQFF.

The genes are TRBV9 and TRBJ2-1; no definite D call. V was trimmed by 6 bases and J by 6 bases, leaving 16 bases between them. CDR1 and CDR2 from the germline V gene are SGDLS and YYNGEE. The CDR3 runs 14 residues. The CDR3 protein is CASTPLLHSNEQFF. The CDR3 DNA reads as TGTGCCAGCACCCCTTTACTCCACTCCAATGAGCAGTTCTTC.

The chain links TRBV19 to TRBJ2-7; TRBD2 aligns across 10 bases. This CDR3 has 15 amino acids. J lost 3 bases, V lost 4 bases, and 6 bases had no gene match. CDR1 LNHDA and CDR2 SQIVND come from the germline V gene (reference sequence). The CDR3 region is CASSKLAGSFYEQYF. CDR3 sequence (DNA): TGTGCCAGTAGTAAACTAGCGGGGTCGTTCTACGAGCAGTACTTC.

The chain links TRBV21-1 to TRBJ1-1; TRBD1, the table's D call, lacks a check against the DNA. TRBV21-1 is annotated as a pseudogene. The CDR3 extends over 20 amino acids. The CDR3 spells CASSIPTGTGARLRNTEAFF. The CDR3 nucleotides read TGTGCCAGCAGCATACCCACCGGGACAGGGGCTAGACTGAGGAACACTGAAGCTTTCTTT.

This clone was observed once. This chain connects TRBV5-1 to TRBJ1-6; 10 bases match TRBD1. This CDR3 is 15 amino acids long. Trimming took 3 bases from V and 8 from J; bases not matched to a gene: 5. Germline V gene lookup returns CDR1 SGHRS and CDR2 YFSETQ. This chain's CDR3 is CASSWTGGEYSPLHF. CDR3 DNA: TGCGCCAGCAGCTGGACAGGGGGGGAGTATTCACCCCTCCACTTT.

J is TRBJ1-2 and V is TRBV11-2, with TRBD1 matching 8 bases. Germline V gene lookup returns CDR1 SGHAT and CDR2 FQNNGV. J lost 5 bases, V lost 3 bases, and 5 bases had no gene match. The CDR3 runs 14 residues. The CDR3 spells CASSLGYRGYGYTF. In nucleotides, the CDR3 is TGTGCCAGCAGCTTGGGTTACAGGGGGTATGGCTACACCTTC.

V gene TRBV3-1 (or the pseudogene TRBV3-2) combines with J gene TRBJ2-1; possible D gene TRBD2, 6 bases. V was pared by 2 bases and J by 12 bases, with 11 bases between. Germline values: CDR1 LGHDT, CDR2 YNNKEL (reference sequence). The CDR3 extends over 12 amino acids. The CDR3 DNA reads as TGTGCCAGCAGCCAAACTAGCTCCGGGCAGTTCTTC. It encodes CASSQTSSGQFF.

The J gene is TRBJ2-5, the V gene TRBV6-5; tentatively, D is TRBD1 (6 bases). The germline CDR1 and CDR2 sequences are MNHEY and SVGAGI. Trimming shortened V by 6 bases and J by 5 bases, and 13 bases separated the two germline ends. The CDR3 sequence is 13 residues long. This CDR3 is CASRGTGQETQYF. The CDR3 nucleotides read TGTGCCAGCAGGGGCACAGGGCAGGAGACCCAGTACTTC.

The chain couples TRBV27 to TRBJ1-5, with TRBD1 as a possible D gene (6 bases). CDR1 and CDR2 (germline): MNHEY, SMNVEV (reference sequence). Trimming took 0 bases from V and 6 from J, leaving 18 bases between them. This CDR3 is 17 amino acids long. CDR3 residues: CASSLSGTPPGVQPQHF. The CDR3 nucleotides read TGTGCCAGCAGTTTATCGGGGACACCCCCCGGGGTTCAGCCCCAGCATTTT.

The J gene is TRBJ2-1, the V gene TRBV19; tentative D call: TRBD2 (6 bases). The V gene's germline CDR1 is LNHDA and CDR2 SQIVND (reference sequence). This CDR3 has 12 amino acids. The V gene lost 11 bases and the J gene lost 6 bases, with 14 bases spanning the gap. The CDR3 region has the DNA TGTGCCGCCGGGACTCTCATCAATGAGCAGTTCTTC. Its protein product is CAAGTLINEQFF.

The chain recombines TRBV6-5 with TRBJ1-5; D ambiguous. The length of the CDR3 is 12 residues. The germline V and J ends were trimmed by 6 bases and 11 bases, with 14 bases remaining between them. Germline CDR1 and CDR2: MNHEY and SVGAGI. CDR3 bases: TGTGCCAGCAGCGAGCACTTCCGAGCCCAGCATTTT. As protein: CASSEHFRAQHF.

The chain links TRBV4-3 to TRBJ1-2; no definite D call. V lost 0 bases to trimming and J lost 4 bases, with 12 bases between them. This CDR3 spans 15 amino acids. In germline, CDR1 is LGHNA, CDR2 YSLEER. The DNA for the CDR3 is TGCGCCAGCAGCCAAGACGCAGGCACCCTCTATGGCTACACCTTC. It is translated as CASSQDAGTLYGYTF.

This clone appeared a single time. The rearrangement uses TRBV6-2 or TRBV6-3 and TRBJ2-1, with a weak D call TRBD2 (5 bases). CDR3 length equals 15 residues. Trimming took 5 bases from V and 1 from J, leaving 12 bases between them. From germline, CDR1 is MNHEY and CDR2 SVGEGT. CDR3 loop: CASSRTEASYNEQFF. In DNA form, the CDR3 reads TGTGCCAGCAGTAGGACTGAAGCATCCTACAATGAGCAGTTCTTC.